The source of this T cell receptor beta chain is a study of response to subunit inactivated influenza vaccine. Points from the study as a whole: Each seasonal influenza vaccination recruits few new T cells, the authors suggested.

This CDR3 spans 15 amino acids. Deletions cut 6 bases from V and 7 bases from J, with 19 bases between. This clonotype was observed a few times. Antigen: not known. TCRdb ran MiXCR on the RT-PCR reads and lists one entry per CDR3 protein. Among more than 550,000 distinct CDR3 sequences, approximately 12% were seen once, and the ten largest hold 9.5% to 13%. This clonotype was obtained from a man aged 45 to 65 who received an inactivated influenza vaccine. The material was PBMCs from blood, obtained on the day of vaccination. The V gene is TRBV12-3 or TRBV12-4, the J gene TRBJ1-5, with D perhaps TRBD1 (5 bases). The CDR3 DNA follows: TGTGCCAGCAGCGGGCGGCAGGGTGGTAGGCAGCCCCAGCATTTT. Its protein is CASSGRQGGRQPQHF.